This TCR beta chain was sequenced during a study of CD8 T cells in Susac syndrome. Notes on the study in general: Regarding the TCR sequencing and HLA analysis, the study admitted that a relatively small number of individuals were involved.

A word on this clonotype: The antigen remains unidentified.

An input of about 0.5 to 1 ug of RNA was subjected to reverse transcription using random hexamers. TCRdb analysed the immunoSEQ multiplex PCR reads with MiXCR anew, one entry per CDR3 protein. Seen here are approximately 200,000 distinct CDR3 sequences, around 95% observed once, and the top ten hold around 0.076%. J was trimmed by 4 bases and V by 6 bases; bases with no gene match: 15. Per germline, CDR1 DFQATT and CDR2 SNEGSKA (reference sequence). This CDR3 is 15 amino acids long. The sequencing input was CD4+ T cells from PBMCs. The chain links TRBV20-1 to TRBJ2-7; 7 bases map to TRBD2. The sequence derives from a human donor with multiple sclerosis. DNA for the CDR3: TGCAGTGCCTACCCGGGGGGTGAGTTGTTGTACGAGCAGTACTTC. Its protein product is CSAYPGGELLYEQYF.